This is a list of T cell receptor beta chains from one sample in a study of shared clonotypes between healthy human individuals. Sequencing was performed with immunoSEQ multiplex PCR; in TCRdb, only in-frame clones are kept and a portion is missing. There are about 1.5 million clones in the sample; approximately 98% occur only once, and approximately 0.44% lies in the top ten. Sequenced sample: naive CD4+ T cells sorted from blood. The receptors were gathered from a man younger than 40 in good health. CDR3s include the opening cysteine and the closing phenylalanine or tryptophan. Each record gives: D gene, V gene, J gene, clone size, CDR3 DNA, CDR3 protein. D genes are given only for firm matches. The listing skips clone size in some rows; elsewhere it reads once, few, many or a size class.

.	TRBV20-1	TRBJ2-3	.	TGCAGTGCTTCGGGAGATACGCAGTATTTT	CSASGDTQYF
.	TRBV5-1	TRBJ2-1	.	TGCGCCAGCAGCTTGACGACACCCAACTACAATGAGCAGTTCTTC	CASSLTTPNYNEQFF
.	TRBV5-5	TRBJ1-2	once	TGTGCCAGCAGCTGGAACTATGGGGGTGGCTACACCTTC	CASSWNYGGGYTF
TRBD2	TRBV2	TRBJ2-1	.	TGTGCCAGCAGACCCGAAAGAGGGGGACTAGCGGGACAGGCGTCCTACAATGAGCAGTTCTTC	CASRPERGGLAGQASYNEQFF
TRBD1	TRBV7-7	TRBJ2-7	.	TGTGCTAGCAGCTTAGGGCAGGGGGCCTACGAGCAGTACTTC	CASSLGQGAYEQYF
.	TRBV2	TRBJ1-5	.	TGTGCCAGCATGCTCCACAGGGCAAGGGATGATCAGCCCCAGCATTTT	CASMLHRARDDQPQHF
.	TRBV6-1	TRBJ1-5	.	TGTGCCAGCAGGGCGACGGCGTTTTCGCCCCAGCATTTT	CASRATAFSPQHF
.	TRBV28	TRBJ1-5	.	TGTGCCAGCAGCAAACCCACTTGGCCGGGCGCGAGCAATCAGCCCCAGCATTTT	CASSKPTWPGASNQPQHF
TRBD2	TRBV4-3	TRBJ2-1	.	TGCGCCAGCAGCCAAGATTCCCTCGGACTAGCGGGAGTCTCCTACAATGAGCAGTTCTTC	CASSQDSLGLAGVSYNEQFF
TRBD2	TRBV5-4	TRBJ2-1	.	TGTGCCAGCAGCTCCCCGGGACTAGCGGGAGGAACAAACATTTACAATGAGCAGTTCTTC	CASSSPGLAGGTNIYNEQFF
TRBD1	TRBV11-2	TRBJ1-2	.	TGTGCCAGCAGCTTGGCTGGGACAGGAGCTCCCTTCTATGGCTACACCTTC	CASSLAGTGAPFYGYTF
TRBD2	TRBV4-3	TRBJ2-1	.	TGCGCCAGCAGCCACCCTAGGGAAAAACTAGCTGGGTTCGGGGGGTACAATGAGCAGTTCTTC	CASSHPREKLAGFGGYNEQFF
TRBD2	TRBV5-6	TRBJ2-1	.	TGTGCCAGCAGCTTGGAGCGGGGGTGGGACTATTTCACTGAGCAGTTCTTC	CASSLERGWDYFTEQFF
TRBD2	TRBV14	TRBJ2-1	.	TGTGCCAGCAGCCAAGACCCGGGACTAGCGGGGCACCCTTACAATGAGCAGTTCTTC	CASSQDPGLAGHPYNEQFF
TRBD2	TRBV27	TRBJ2-1	.	TGTGCCAGCAGTTCAAGAGCGGGAGTGTACAATGAGCAGTTCTTC	CASSSRAGVYNEQFF
.	TRBV11-2	TRBJ2-5	.	TGTGCCAGCAGCGCGGGACAAGAGACCCAGTACTTC	CASSAGQETQYF
.	TRBV4-1	TRBJ1-2	once	TGCGCCAGCAGCCAAGTAGTAGGAAACTATGGCTACACCTTC	CASSQVVGNYGYTF
TRBD1	TRBV6-5	TRBJ1-2	.	TGTGCCAGCAGTTACTCGCCCGGGACAGGGAACGGCTACACCTTC	CASSYSPGTGNGYTF
.	TRBV28	TRBJ2-7	.	TGTGCCAGCAGTCCTTACCTCCAGGACACCAGGCAAGGGTCCTACGAGCAGTACTTC	CASSPYLQDTRQGSYEQYF
.	TRBV5-4	TRBJ1-5	.	TGTGCCAGCAGCCAGGGACTGCAGAATCAGCCCCAGCATTTT	CASSQGLQNQPQHF
TRBD1	TRBV9	TRBJ1-1	.	TGTGCCAGCAGCGTAGGGACAGGTGCTTTAAGGACTGAAGCTTTCTTT	CASSVGTGALRTEAFF
.	TRBV5-1	TRBJ2-7	.	TGCGCCAGCAGCTTGGCGAAGGGCTACGAGCAGTACTTC	CASSLAKGYEQYF
.	TRBV5-6	TRBJ2-5	.	TGTGCCAGCACCAACTACAGGGTGGAGACCCAGTACTTC	CASTNYRVETQYF
.	TRBV7-2	TRBJ1-1	.	TGTGCCAGCATCTCAACTCCAGGATTGAACACTGAAGCTTTCTTT	CASISTPGLNTEAFF
TRBD1	TRBV27	TRBJ2-7	.	TGTGCCAGCAGTCCTCAGGGGGACAGGGCCTACGAGCAGTACTTC	CASSPQGDRAYEQYF
.	TRBV4-3	TRBJ1-4	once	TGCGCCAGCAGCCAAGATGGCCAATCTAATGAAAAACTGTTTTTT	CASSQDGQSNEKLFF
TRBD1	TRBV9	TRBJ2-3	.	TGTGCCAGCAGCGCAGAGGACAGGAACACAGATACGCAGTATTTT	CASSAEDRNTDTQYF
.	TRBV11-2	TRBJ2-6	.	TGTGCCAGCAGCCCGTGGGGTCCGGGAGAGACTGGGGCCAACGTCCTGACTTTC	CASSPWGPGETGANVLTF
.	TRBV6-1	TRBJ1-2	.	TGTGCCAGCAGTGAATCTTTCAGGGACTATGGCTACACCTTC	CASSESFRDYGYTF
.	TRBV12-5	TRBJ1-1	.	TGTGCTAGTGGACAAGGGGCTTTCTTT	CASGQGAFF
.	TRBV2	TRBJ1-2	.	TGTGCCAGCAGTTTGGGCGCCAAGGGCTATGGCTACACCTTC	CASSLGAKGYGYTF